A selection of T cell receptor beta chains follows, all from one sample in a study of blood T cell repertoires in COVID-19. Only in-frame clones appear in the TCRdb table, and some are missing; sequencing was by immunoSEQ multiplex PCR. The sample records under 250,000 clones, 85% to 90% being singletons. Sequenced material: peripheral blood. The receptors originated from a man older than 75 with acute or convalescent COVID-19. Both conserved end residues are part of each CDR3. D genes are given only for firm matches. Some rows mark clone size as missing; the rest say once, few, many or name a class of expanded clone.

size	V	J	D	DNA	CDR3
-	TRBV18	TRBJ1-6	-	TGTGCCAGCTCACTGGACAGAGTTAGGAATTCACCCCTCCACTTT	CASSLDRVRNSPLHF
-	TRBV7-2	TRBJ2-2	-	TGTGCCAGCAGCCTGAACCCCCGGGGGGGGGAGCTGTTTTTT	CASSLNPRGGELFF
-	TRBV5-1	TRBJ1-1	-	TGCGCCAGCAGCCTCAGGGTAGACACTGAAGCTTTCTTT	CASSLRVDTEAFF
-	TRBV6-6	TRBJ2-5	TRBD1	TGTGCCAGCAGTCTCCTCCGGGACAGGGAGGTTCGAAAGACCCAGTACTTC	CASSLLRDREVRKTQYF
-	TRBV19	TRBJ2-5	-	TGTGCCAGTAGTCGACGACACCGCATCCAAGAGACCCAGTACTTC	CASSRRHRIQETQYF
-	TRBV25-1	TRBJ1-1	TRBD1	TGTGCCAGCAGATCGGGACAGATGAACACTGAAGCTTTCTTT	CASRSGQMNTEAFF
-	TRBV12-3/TRBV12-4	TRBJ1-1	-	TGTGCCAGCGGGCGGACAGAGAACACTGAAGCTTTCTTT	CASGRTENTEAFF
-	TRBV3-1/TRBV3-2	TRBJ2-1	-	TGTGCCAGCAGCCAAGATGCGGGTACCTACAATGAGCAGTTCTTC	CASSQDAGTYNEQFF
-	TRBV6-5	TRBJ1-4	TRBD1	TGTGCCAGCAGTTACGGGGACAGGGGGAATGAAAAACTGTTTTTT	CASSYGDRGNEKLFF
-	TRBV11-2	TRBJ2-3	-	TGTGCCAGCCAGTACGGAGACGGGAGCACAGATACGCAGTATTTT	CASQYGDGSTDTQYF
-	TRBV11-2	TRBJ2-1	-	TGTGCCAGCAGCCCTTTTTCTAGGTCCTACAATGAGCAGTTCTTC	CASSPFSRSYNEQFF
-	TRBV7-3	TRBJ1-2	TRBD1	TGTGCCAGCAGTTTGGACAGGGGCTATGGCTACACCTTC	CASSLDRGYGYTF
-	TRBV15	TRBJ2-1	-	TGTGCCACCAGCAGAGATCGACGGGAAGTCTACAATGAGCAGTTCTTC	CATSRDRREVYNEQFF
-	TRBV5-1	TRBJ1-6	-	TGCGCCAGCAGCTTGGCAGGATACCTAAGGAACTATAATTCACCCCTCCACTTT	CASSLAGYLRNYNSPLHF
-	TRBV12-3/TRBV12-4	TRBJ1-3	-	TGTGCCAGCAGTCTCTCTGGAAACACCATATATTTT	CASSLSGNTIYF
-	TRBV5-5	TRBJ2-6	-	TGTGCCAGCACCTCGGGGTACTCTGGGGCCAACGTCCTGACTTTC	CASTSGYSGANVLTF
-	TRBV14	TRBJ2-1	TRBD2	TGTGCCAGCACCCCAACGGGCGGGAGTAGAAATGAGCAGTTCTTC	CASTPTGGSRNEQFF
-	TRBV7-3	TRBJ2-1	-	TGTGCCAGCAGCTTAAGGAGGCCCGGGAGTCGGGGCAATGAGCAGTTCTTC	CASSLRRPGSRGNEQFF
-	TRBV9	TRBJ1-1	-	TGTGCCAGCAGCGTATCTGAGATACCCCCACAGGGCTCAGCTGAAGCTTTCTTT	CASSVSEIPPQGSAEAFF
-	TRBV29-1	TRBJ2-2	-	TGCAGCGTTACGATACCCCCACAGAACACCGGGGAGCTGTTTTTT	CSVTIPPQNTGELFF
-	TRBV27	TRBJ2-1	TRBD1	TGTGCCAGCAGTTCCCTCGGACAGGGAGGATTCTCCTACAATGAGCAGTTCTTC	CASSSLGQGGFSYNEQFF
-	TRBV7-2	TRBJ2-5	TRBD1	TGTGCCAGCAGCTTAACCCCGACAGGGGGAGAGACCCAGTACTTC	CASSLTPTGGETQYF
-	TRBV28	TRBJ2-5	TRBD1	TGTGCCAGCGGGACAGAACTAGGGACCCAGTACTTC	CASGTELGTQYF
-	TRBV18	TRBJ1-4	TRBD1	TGTGCCAGCTCACTCGGACAGGGACCTAATGAAAAACTGTTTTTT	CASSLGQGPNEKLFF
-	TRBV3-1/TRBV3-2	TRBJ1-2	TRBD1	TGTGCCAGCAGCCAGACAGGGGCTGATGGCTACACCTTC	CASSQTGADGYTF
-	TRBV21-1	TRBJ1-1	-	TGTGCCAGCAGCAAAAACAGGCGGGCTTTCTTT	CASSKNRRAFF
-	TRBV5-1	TRBJ1-1	-	TGCGCCAGCAGCTTGGGCAGTACGAACACTGAAGCTTTCTTT	CASSLGSTNTEAFF
-	TRBV6-2/TRBV6-3	TRBJ2-7	-	TGTGCCAGCAGTTACCTCAGCGGCTCCTACGAGCAGTACTTC	CASSYLSGSYEQYF
once	TRBV9	TRBJ2-5	-	TGTGCCAGCAGCGTAGACCCGGGAGTGGGGGAGACCCAGTACTTC	CASSVDPGVGETQYF
-	TRBV29-1	TRBJ2-1	-	TGCAGCGTTAAAGCAGGGAACACCAATTACAATGAGCAGTTCTTC	CSVKAGNTNYNEQFF
once	TRBV5-5	TRBJ1-5	TRBD1	TGTGCCAGCAGAAAGACAGGGGGCAATCAGCCCCAGCATTTT	CASRKTGGNQPQHF
-	TRBV7-9	TRBJ2-7	TRBD2	TGTGCCAGCAGCTTAGGGATTAGCGGGGGACCTGTGGACGAGCAGTACTTC	CASSLGISGGPVDEQYF
-	TRBV7-2	TRBJ1-3	-	TGTGCCAGCAGCTTAGGGCCAGGGATCGGAAACACCATATATTTT	CASSLGPGIGNTIYF
-	TRBV5-4	TRBJ2-7	TRBD2	TGTGCCAGCAGCTTATCCAGCGGGGGGCCCTACGAGCAGTACTTC	CASSLSSGGPYEQYF